The source of this T cell receptor beta chain is a study of control samples from healthy donors and cancer patients. CDR1 is MNHEY and CDR2 is SMNVEV in the germline V gene (reference sequence). This CDR3 is built from 15 residues. Trimming removed 2 bases at V and 3 bases at J, with 13 bases between. Assay used: immunoSEQ multiplex PCR; TCRdb lists only in-frame clones, some missing. The repertoire holds about 410,000 clones, 75% to 95% seen once, with around 6.4% in the top ten. About this clone: The sample has other DNA sequences that encode this CDR3 too.

The clonotype comes from a man aged 40-50 years with head and neck cancer. The rearrangement uses TRBV27 and TRBJ1-2; weak D call: TRBD1 (5 bases). The sample comprised PBMCs. CDR3 in DNA: TGTGCCAGCAGTTTAAGTACAGGAGGGGACTATGGCTACACCTTC. As protein: CASSLSTGGDYGYTF.